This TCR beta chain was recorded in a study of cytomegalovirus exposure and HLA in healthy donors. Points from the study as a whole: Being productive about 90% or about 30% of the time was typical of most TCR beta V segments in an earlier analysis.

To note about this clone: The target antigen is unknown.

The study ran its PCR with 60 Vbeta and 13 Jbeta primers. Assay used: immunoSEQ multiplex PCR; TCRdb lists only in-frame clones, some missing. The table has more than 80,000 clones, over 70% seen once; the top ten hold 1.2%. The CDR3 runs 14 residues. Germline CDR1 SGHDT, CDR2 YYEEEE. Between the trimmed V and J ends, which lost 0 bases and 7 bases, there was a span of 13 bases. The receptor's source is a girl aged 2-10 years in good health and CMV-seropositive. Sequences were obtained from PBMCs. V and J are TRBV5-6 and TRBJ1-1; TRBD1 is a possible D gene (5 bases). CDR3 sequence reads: CASSLAQGRGEAFF. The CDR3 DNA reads TGTGCCAGCAGCTTGGCCCAAGGGAGGGGTGAAGCTTTCTTT.